These T cell receptor beta chains were read from a single sample in a study of T cells in Graves' hyperthyroidism and ophthalmopathy. TCRdb recomputed calls from the multiplex PCR reads with MiXCR, one row per CDR3 protein. This table holds roughly 400,000 distinct CDR3 sequences, 25% found once. Material: blood. Receptor source: a man aged 50 to 59 with Graves' hyperthyroidism. Each CDR3 is given with its conserved first and last residue. Fields, in order: D gene, J gene, clone size, V gene, CDR3 DNA, CDR3 protein. The D gene is left open where the match is weak. The size field is filled for only some rows; it gives once, few, many or a size class.

TRBD2,TRBJ2-7,NA,TRBV4-1,TGCGCCAGCAGCCAGGCGGGAGTGGGGTGGGAGCGGTACTTC,CASSQAGVGWERYF
NA,TRBJ2-3,few,TRBV27,TGTGCCAGCAACGGACAGCCAGAGACAGATACGCAGTATTTT,CASNGQPETDTQYF
TRBD1,TRBJ2-7,NA,TRBV11-2,TGTGCCAGCAGCTTAGAGGGACAGCGGTACGAGCAGTACTTC,CASSLEGQRYEQYF
NA,TRBJ2-3,NA,TRBV11-3,TGTGCCAGCAGCTTAGGGGGGGCCCCAGATACGCAGTATTTT,CASSLGGAPDTQYF
NA,TRBJ2-1,NA,TRBV12-3/TRBV12-4,TGTGCCAGCAGTTTACACCGACACTCCTACAATGAGCAGTTCTTC,CASSLHRHSYNEQFF
TRBD2,TRBJ2-2,NA,TRBV20-1,TGCAGTGCCAGAATCGGGACTACGAACACCGGGGAGCTGTTTTTT,CSARIGTTNTGELFF
TRBD2,TRBJ2-7,NA,TRBV10-3,TGTGCCATCAGTGGGAGCCCACAGCGGGGCGTTTCCTACGAGCAGTACTTC,CAISGSPQRGVSYEQYF
TRBD1,TRBJ2-1,few,TRBV12-3/TRBV12-4,TGTGCCAGCAGCGACAGGGGCCATGAGCAGTTCTTC,CASSDRGHEQFF
NA,TRBJ1-2,NA,TRBV28,TGTGCCAGTAGGGCCAGGGTCTATGGCTACACCTTC,CASRARVYGYTF
NA,TRBJ1-1,NA,TRBV20-1,TGCAGTGCTCAGAGGGGCCAGGGGACTGAAGCTTTCTTT,CSAQRGQGTEAFF
NA,TRBJ2-7,many,TRBV7-9,TGTGCCAGCAGCTTAGCTAGCAGACGTTACGAGCAGTACTTC,CASSLASRRYEQYF
TRBD1,TRBJ2-3,many,TRBV7-3,TGTGCCAGCAGCTTGGGACAGGGGCGGACAGATACGCAGTATTTT,CASSLGQGRTDTQYF
NA,TRBJ1-4,NA,TRBV9,TGTGCCAGCAGCGTAGGGGGGAGCGCTAATGAAAAACTGTTTTTT,CASSVGGSANEKLFF
NA,TRBJ1-2,NA,TRBV19,TGTGCCAGTAGTATTGGACGATATGGCTACACCTTC,CASSIGRYGYTF
NA,TRBJ1-5,NA,TRBV3-1,TGTGCCAGCAGCCTCGGTTCGACACATAGCAATCAGCCCCAGCATTTT,CASSLGSTHSNQPQHF
NA,TRBJ2-5,NA,TRBV24-1,TGTGCCACCAGTGATTTGGAGGGGGGTCGGGAGACCCAGTACTTC,CATSDLEGGRETQYF
TRBD1,TRBJ1-1,NA,TRBV5-1,TGCGCCAGCAGCCCACCTTCACAGGGGGGGGTGAACACTGAAGCTTTCTTT,CASSPPSQGGVNTEAFF
NA,TRBJ1-1,many,TRBV7-9,TGTGCCAGCAGCTTAAGGGGAGATACTGAAGCTTTCTTT,CASSLRGDTEAFF
TRBD1,TRBJ2-7,once,TRBV28,TGTGCCAGACCTCCTGTTCGCGACAGGGTCTACGAGCAGTACTTC,CARPPVRDRVYEQYF
TRBD2,TRBJ2-3,many,TRBV20-1,TGCAGTGCCCTGACCCCTAGCGGAGGGTCCACAGATACGCAGTATTTT,CSALTPSGGSTDTQYF
TRBD2,TRBJ2-1,many,TRBV6-5,TGTGCCAGCAGTTATCGGGAGGACAATGAGCAGTTCTTC,CASSYREDNEQFF
NA,TRBJ2-3,NA,TRBV6-5,TGTGCCGGCCGGTCAGTTTTGTTGGATACGCAGTATTTT,CAGRSVLLDTQYF
NA,TRBJ2-5,many,TRBV20-1,TGCAGTGCTAGAGCGGGGGACTCCCAGTACTTC,CSARAGDSQYF
NA,TRBJ2-5,NA,TRBV29-1,TGCAGCGTTGAACAGCCCCCAGAGACCCAGTACTTC,CSVEQPPETQYF
TRBD1,TRBJ1-6,NA,TRBV11-1,TGTGCCAGCTCCCTTCAGGGACAGGGCCGTTCACCCCTCCACTTT,CASSLQGQGRSPLHF
NA,TRBJ1-1,many,TRBV28,TGTGCCAGCAGTTTTCTAGGGGGGGCGAACACTGAAGCTTTCTTT,CASSFLGGANTEAFF
NA,TRBJ2-5,many,TRBV20-1,TGCAGTGCCGGGTTTGAGACCCAGTACTTC,CSAGFETQYF
TRBD2,TRBJ2-3,NA,TRBV9,TGTGCCAGCAGCGTAGATGCTAGCGGGAGGGCTAGCACAGATACGCAGTATTTT,CASSVDASGRASTDTQYF
TRBD2,TRBJ2-7,few,TRBV6-1,TGTGCCAGCAAGTCCAGCGGGAGAGGCCACGAGCAGTACTTC,CASKSSGRGHEQYF
NA,TRBJ1-2,NA,TRBV30,TGTGCCTGGACCGGACGGGAGAAAAAGTATGGCTACACCTTC,CAWTGREKKYGYTF
NA,TRBJ2-5,NA,TRBV5-6,TGTGCCAGCAGCTTCGGGGGCTCGGGGCAAGAGACCCAGTACTTC,CASSFGGSGQETQYF
TRBD2,TRBJ2-1,few,TRBV6-1,TGTGCCAGCAGAGACGACTTAGCGGGCTTTAACAATGAGCAGTTCTTC,CASRDDLAGFNNEQFF
NA,TRBJ2-3,few,TRBV6-1,TGTGCCAGCAATGAAGTTCGGAGCCCGAGAGATACGCAGTATTTT,CASNEVRSPRDTQYF
NA,TRBJ2-7,NA,TRBV7-3,TGTGCCAGCAGCTTTGGACTCACGAGCTCCTACGAGCAGTACTTC,CASSFGLTSSYEQYF
NA,TRBJ2-3,NA,TRBV18,TGTGCCAGCTCACCGTGGGGGGATGCGCAGTATTTT,CASSPWGDAQYF
NA,TRBJ1-2,NA,TRBV12-3/TRBV12-4,TGTGCCAGCAGTTCGGGGGGTCGGGGTGGCTACACCTTC,CASSSGGRGGYTF
TRBD2,TRBJ2-1,NA,TRBV11-3,TGTGCCAGCAGCTTTAGCACTAGCGGGAGGACCTACAATGAGCAGTTCTTC,CASSFSTSGRTYNEQFF
NA,TRBJ2-1,NA,TRBV7-9,TGTGCCAGCAGCGTCGGGACCAATGAGCAGTTCTTC,CASSVGTNEQFF
NA,TRBJ2-4,few,TRBV6-2/TRBV6-3,TGTGCCAGCACCTTCTCGAAGGAAAACATTCAGTACTTC,CASTFSKENIQYF
NA,TRBJ1-1,many,TRBV6-1,TGTGCCAGCAGTGAAGCGTACAGGAACACTGAAGCTTTCTTT,CASSEAYRNTEAFF
NA,TRBJ2-5,few,TRBV4-1,TGCGCCAGCAGCCAGCCGGATAGCCAAGAGACCCAGTACTTC,CASSQPDSQETQYF
TRBD1,TRBJ2-3,NA,TRBV11-3,TGTGCCAGCAGCCCTATCGAGGGACAGGGGTCAGATACGCAGTATTTT,CASSPIEGQGSDTQYF
NA,TRBJ2-1,many,TRBV28,TGTGCCAGCAGGGAGTACTACAATGAGCAGTTCTTC,CASREYYNEQFF
NA,TRBJ2-4,NA,TRBV27,TGTGCCAGCACCGAGTGGGGAGGAAAGGGAAACATTCAGTACTTC,CASTEWGGKGNIQYF
TRBD2,TRBJ2-7,NA,TRBV27,TGTGCCAGCAGTAGTCTGGCTAGCGGACACTACGAGCAGTACTTC,CASSSLASGHYEQYF
TRBD1,TRBJ1-2,few,TRBV11-3,TGTGCCAGCAGCGTAGGCGGCAGGGGGAACTATGGCTACACCTTC,CASSVGGRGNYGYTF
TRBD1,TRBJ2-7,NA,TRBV19,TGTGCCAGTACCGAGACAGGGGCGACCTACGAGCAGTACTTC,CASTETGATYEQYF
TRBD2,TRBJ2-7,few,TRBV3-1,TGTGCCAGCAGCCGCCGACTAGCGGGAGGGCCGGTCTCCGAGCAGTACTTC,CASSRRLAGGPVSEQYF
TRBD1,TRBJ2-7,NA,TRBV28,TGTGCCAGCAGTCTCGGGGGGACAGGGGGCTACGAGCAGTACTTC,CASSLGGTGGYEQYF
TRBD1,TRBJ2-1,few,TRBV6-5,TGTGCCAGCAGTTACAGGGACAGGGGGACCAATGAGCAGTTCTTC,CASSYRDRGTNEQFF
NA,TRBJ2-7,many,TRBV11-2,TGTGCCAGCAGCTTAGGCAGGGACACCTACGAGCAGTACTTC,CASSLGRDTYEQYF
TRBD2,TRBJ2-1,NA,TRBV9,TGTGCCAGCAGCCAACTGGTAGCGGGAGAATACAATGAGCAGTTCTTC,CASSQLVAGEYNEQFF
NA,TRBJ1-1,few,TRBV11-1,TGTGCCAGCAGCTCGACTCTCCAAGGGGCTTTCTTT,CASSSTLQGAFF
NA,TRBJ2-7,NA,TRBV12-3/TRBV12-4,TGTGCCAGCAGTTTACGGCAGGGCGGCGAGCAGTACTTC,CASSLRQGGEQYF
TRBD2,TRBJ2-7,many,TRBV7-9,TGTGCCAGCAGCTTAGTGTCTAGCGGGACCTACGAGCAGTACTTC,CASSLVSSGTYEQYF
TRBD2,TRBJ2-2,many,TRBV6-2/TRBV6-3,TGTGCCAGCAGTACTCTAGCGGGAGTTTGGGACACCGGGGAGCTGTTTTTT,CASSTLAGVWDTGELFF
NA,TRBJ1-2,NA,TRBV28,TGTGCCAGCAACATGGACGGGAGGCTGGGCTACACCTTC,CASNMDGRLGYTF
NA,TRBJ2-7,few,TRBV11-2,TGTGCCAGCAAACCGACTGACTCCTACGAGCAGTACTTC,CASKPTDSYEQYF